Presented here are 28 T cell receptor beta chains from one specimen sequenced in a study of identical twins. Each CDR3 protein is one row after TCRdb ran MiXCR on the 5' RACE reads. Seen here are roughly 500,000 distinct CDR3 sequences, 22% observed once, and the top ten hold 0.75% to 0.95%. The same specimen was also included in a second study, on T cells expressing NK-cell markers.

Input material: CD4+ T cells sorted from blood. Receptors were obtained from a woman between 18 and 29 years old in good health.

V gene TRBV4-3 combines with J gene TRBJ1-6, with 8 bases identical to TRBD1. V gave up 4 bases and J gave up 5 bases; unmatched junction bases: 7. This CDR3 is built from 16 residues. Germline V gives CDR1 LGHNA, CDR2 YSLEER. CDR3 residues: CASSRAGGGNNSPLHF. In DNA form, the CDR3 reads TGCGCCAGCAGCCGAGCAGGGGGCGGGAATAATTCACCCCTCCACTTT.

The chain recombines TRBV28 with TRBJ1-5; D uncertain. V shed 2 bases and J shed 0 bases, with 5 bases lying between them. This CDR3 is built from 14 residues. From germline, CDR1 is MDHEN and CDR2 SYDVKM. The CDR3 DNA sequence: TGTGCCAGCAGTTTAGAATATAGCAATCAGCCCCAGCATTTT. Translation: CASSLEYSNQPQHF.

The chain uses TRBV9 and TRBJ2-3, with TRBD2 identical over 9 bases. Germline CDR1 SGDLS, CDR2 YYNGEE. This CDR3 is 16 amino acids long. V gave up 0 bases and J gave up 1 base; unmatched junction bases: 3. The CDR3 loop is CASSVAAGGGTDTQYF. CDR3 coding DNA: TGTGCCAGCAGCGTAGCAGCGGGGGGCGGCACAGATACGCAGTATTTT.

J is TRBJ1-5 and V is TRBV7-9, with unresolved D. The CDR3 totals 12 residues. Trimming pared 5 bases from V and 0 bases from J, leaving 2 bases between. CDR1 SEHNR and CDR2 FQNEAQ come from the germline V gene (reference sequence). The chain's CDR3 is CASSNSNQPQHF. CDR3 nucleotides: TGTGCCAGCAGCAATAGCAATCAGCCCCAGCATTTT.

The chain uses TRBV5-1 and TRBJ2-7; the D gene is possibly TRBD2 (6 bases). The CDR3 contains 15 residues. Looked up from germline, CDR1 is SGHRS and CDR2 is YFSETQ. V lost 0 bases and J lost 4, with 14 bases in between. The CDR3 reads CASSLVEGGRYEQYF. CDR3 DNA sequence: TGCGCCAGCAGCTTGGTCGAGGGAGGACGGTACGAGCAGTACTTC. Full variable domain (outside the CDR3, taken from reference TRBV5-1 and TRBJ2-7): KAGVTQTPRYLIKTRGQQVTLSCSPISGHRSVSWYQQTPGQGLQFLFEYFSETQRNKGNFPGRFSGRQFSNSRSEMNVSTLELGDSALYLCASSLVEGGRYEQYFGPGTRLTVT.

The table lists this clonotype with a few counts. The gene calls are TRBV20-1 and TRBJ2-1, with TRBD2 identical over 7 bases. The length of the CDR3 is 16 residues. Germline-derived CDR1 and CDR2 are DFQATT and SNEGSKA (reference sequence). The J segment lost 0 bases and the V segment lost 0 bases, leaving 5 bases of the junction unmatched. In DNA form, the CDR3 reads TGCAGTGCTAGAGACAAGCGGGGCGGCTCCTACAATGAGCAGTTCTTC. It is translated as CSARDKRGGSYNEQFF.

This clonotype has just a few counts. The genes are TRBV5-1 and TRBJ2-1; possible D gene TRBD1, 5 bases. Germline CDR1 is SGHRS and CDR2 is YFSETQ. V was shortened by 6 bases and J by 5 bases, with 12 bases between the two germline ends. The CDR3 consists of 13 residues. CDR3 sequence: CASIPDTHNEQFF. CDR3 nucleotides: TGCGCCAGCATCCCGGACACACACAATGAGCAGTTCTTC.

This rearrangement joins TRBV6-5 to TRBJ2-1; 7 bases match TRBD2. The germline CDR1 and CDR2 sequences are MNHEY and SVGAGI. The CDR3 spans 15 residues. V lost 7 bases to trimming and J lost 7 bases; unmatched junction nucleotides: 13. CDR3 nucleotides: TGTGCCAGCATTAACCGAGCGGGGAGGAAGAATGAGCAGTTCTTC. Protein product: CASINRAGRKNEQFF.

J is TRBJ1-1 and V is TRBV5-1, with unresolved D. Trimming removed 0 bases at V and 4 bases at J, with 13 bases between. This CDR3 contains 15 residues. Germline lookup yields CDR1 SGHRS and CDR2 YFSETQ. Written as DNA, the CDR3 is TGCGCCAGCAGCTTGGGGAGTACTGCGGGCACTGAAGCTTTCTTT. Translated, it gives CASSLGSTAGTEAFF.

The chain couples TRBV7-9 to TRBJ1-2; D remains ambiguous. Looked up from germline, CDR1 is SEHNR and CDR2 is FQNEAQ (reference sequence). Trimming shortened V by 0 bases and J by 4 bases, and 3 bases separated the two germline ends. The CDR3 spans 12 residues. This chain's CDR3 is CASSLASYGYTF. The CDR3, as DNA: TGTGCCAGCAGCTTAGCCAGCTATGGCTACACCTTC.

This sequence joins TRBV2 and TRBJ1-5; D may be TRBD1 (5 bases). Trimming took off 6 bases at V and 6 bases at J, with 12 bases between the two ends. Germline V CDR1 and CDR2: SNHLY, FYNNEI. The CDR3 consists of 13 residues. CDR3 in amino acids: CASRGGGTQPQHF. CDR3 DNA: TGTGCCAGCAGGGGGGGAGGGACTCAGCCCCAGCATTTT.

The chain links TRBV4-3 to TRBJ1-4, with D perhaps matching TRBD1 (5 bases). The CDR3 covers 15 residues. The V end was cut by 1 base, the J end by 8 bases, with 14 bases between. Germline values: CDR1 LGHNA, CDR2 YSLEER. CDR3 residues: CASSQGGTSTEKLFF. The CDR3 nucleotides read TGCGCCAGCAGCCAAGGAGGGACTTCCACCGAAAAACTGTTTTTT.

In this sample, this clonotype turned up a few times. The chain has TRBV20-1 and TRBJ1-1; 8 nucleotides match TRBD1. This CDR3 comprises 16 residues. V was pared by 2 bases and J by 0 bases, with 8 bases of the junction left unmatched. The germline CDR1 and CDR2 sequences are DFQATT and SNEGSKA (reference sequence). CDR3 region: CSARSTGGIMNTEAFF. The CDR3 nucleotides are TGCAGTGCTAGAAGCACAGGGGGGATCATGAACACTGAAGCTTTCTTT.

The rearrangement links TRBV27 to TRBJ2-5, with 8 nucleotides matching TRBD1. There are 13 residues in the CDR3. V lost 6 bases, J lost 5 bases, and 5 bases stayed unmatched. Germline CDR1 is MNHEY and CDR2 is SMNVEV (reference sequence). CDR3 nucleotide sequence: TGTGCCAGCAGGGTCAGGGGGCTCGAGACCCAGTACTTC. It translates to CASRVRGLETQYF.

This clonotype showed up just a few times. The chain uses TRBV27 and TRBJ2-7; tentatively, D is TRBD2 (6 bases). This CDR3 contains 16 residues. Germline V gene lookup returns CDR1 MNHEY and CDR2 SMNVEV (reference sequence). V was trimmed by 5 bases and J by 2 bases, leaving 19 bases between them. In nucleotides, the CDR3 is TGTGCCAGCAGTCTAACTGGAGGGACGGGTCCCTACGAGCAGTACTTC. It translates to CASSLTGGTGPYEQYF.

V is TRBV5-1 and J is TRBJ1-2; TRBD1 is a possible D gene (5 bases). V was cut by 0 bases and J by 3 bases, with 15 bases left in between. Germline CDR1 SGHRS, CDR2 YFSETQ. The CDR3 is 16 amino acids. The CDR3 sequence: CASSLVGQTGDYGYTF. The DNA of the CDR3 is TGCGCCAGCAGCTTGGTGGGTCAAACGGGGGACTATGGCTACACCTTC.

Only a few counts were recorded for this clonotype. The rearrangement links TRBV7-6 to TRBJ1-4; the D is unclear. V lost 2 bases and J 8 bases, leaving 9 bases between the germline ends. The CDR3 runs 13 residues. CDR1 SGHVS and CDR2 FNYEAQ come from the germline V gene. The CDR3 region is CASSLRVREKLFF. As DNA, the CDR3 is TGTGCCAGCAGCTTACGGGTTCGGGAAAAACTGTTTTTT. Full variable domain (outside the CDR3, taken from reference TRBV7-6 and TRBJ1-4): GAGVSQSPRYKVTKRGQDVALRCDPISGHVSLYWYRQALGQGPEFLTYFNYEAQQDKSGLPNDRFSAERPEGSISTLTIQRTEQRDSAMYRCASSLRVREKLFFGSGTQLSVL.

Only a few counts were recorded for this clonotype. V usage is TRBV29-1 and J usage is TRBJ1-2, with TRBD1 identical over 7 bases. The CDR3 loop spans 16 amino acids. V trimming: 6 bases; J trimming: 2 bases; junction bases outside the gene matches: 15. In germline, CDR1 is SQVTM, CDR2 ANQGSEA. The CDR3 DNA is TGCAGCGTCATAAGACAGGGAAAGGGCCCGAACTATGGCTACACCTTC. It encodes CSVIRQGKGPNYGYTF.

The rearrangement joins TRBV29-1 to TRBJ2-3, with D possibly being TRBD1 (7 bases). This CDR3 spans 14 amino acids. CDR1 SQVTM and CDR2 ANQGSEA come from the germline V gene. V dropped 6 bases and J dropped 2 bases, with 15 bases sitting between them. CDR3 nucleotide sequence: TGCAGCGTCAAACAGGGGAGGTACACAGATACGCAGTATTTT. Protein: CSVKQGRYTDTQYF.

This clonotype has just a few counts. V gene TRBV5-1 combines with J gene TRBJ2-1, with 10 bases matching TRBD1. Germline assignment: CDR1 SGHRS and CDR2 YFSETQ. CDR3 size: 15 residues. The V segment lost 4 bases and the J segment 7 bases; nucleotides outside the gene matches: 8. The CDR3 loop reads CASSVDRGLRNEQFF. The CDR3 DNA is TGCGCCAGCAGCGTAGACAGGGGGCTGCGTAATGAGCAGTTCTTC.

In this sample, this clonotype turned up a few times. The chain is built from TRBV2 and TRBJ2-2; unclear D gene. V lost 8 bases and J 3 bases, leaving 13 bases between the germline ends. CDR1 is SNHLY, CDR2 FYNNEI, per germline. This CDR3 region has 14 residues. CDR3 nucleotide sequence: TGTGCCAGCTCCCCGCAGGCCCACACCGGGGAGCTGTTTTTT. It specifies CASSPQAHTGELFF. The variable domain in full, completed from reference TRBV2 and TRBJ2-2, reads EPEVTQTPSHQVTQMGQEVILRCVPISNHLYFYWYRQILGQKVEFLVSFYNNEISEKSEIFDDQFSVERPDGSNFTLKIRSTKLEDSAMYFCASSPQAHTGELFFGEGSRLTVL.

The chain combines TRBV25-1 with TRBJ1-4; unclear D gene. The V end lost 1 base, the J end lost 6 bases, and 6 bases lay between the germline ends. The CDR3 extends over 13 amino acids. CDR1 is MGHDK, CDR2 SYGVNS, per germline. CDR3 in DNA: TGTGCCAGCAGTGAATTTCTTTATGAAAAACTGTTTTTT. Its translation is CASSEFLYEKLFF.

The rearrangement links TRBV5-1 to TRBJ2-5; 7 bases line up with TRBD1. The V segment lost 4 bases and the J segment 5 bases; nucleotides outside the gene matches: 8. CDR1 SGHRS and CDR2 YFSETQ come from the germline V gene. This CDR3 is built from 14 residues. For the CDR3, the DNA is TGCGCCAGCAGCGTGACAGGGATCGAGGAGACCCAGTACTTC. Protein sequence: CASSVTGIEETQYF.

J is TRBJ2-7 and V is TRBV6-1; no reliable D call. V lost 8 bases and J lost 0, with 11 bases in between. The germline CDR1 and CDR2 sequences are MNHNS and SASEGT. The CDR3 sequence is 13 residues long. This chain's CDR3 is CASRAPASYEQYF. The CDR3 DNA reads TGTGCCAGCCGGGCCCCCGCCTCCTACGAGCAGTACTTC.

This sequence joins TRBV6-2 or TRBV6-3 and TRBJ1-5; D gene unclear. Trimming removed 3 bases from V and 0 bases from J, with 12 bases in between. The CDR3 is 16 residues long. CDR1 and CDR2 (germline): MNHEY, SVGEGT. This chain's CDR3 is CASSYREFYSNQPQHF. The CDR3 DNA follows: TGTGCCAGCAGTTATCGGGAATTCTATAGCAATCAGCCCCAGCATTTT.

This chain connects TRBV18 to TRBJ1-1; D may be TRBD1 (5 bases). The germline gives CDR1 KGHSH, CDR2 LQKENI. This CDR3 is built from 15 residues. V lost 4 bases to trimming and J lost 8 bases, with 20 bases between them. The CDR3 nucleotides are TGTGCCAGCTCACGCGGGGGAGTGACTTCGAAAGAAGCTTTCTTT. Translating gives CASSRGGVTSKEAFF.

V usage is TRBV5-6 and J usage is TRBJ1-5; unclear D gene. Germline CDR1 reads SGHDT; CDR2 reads YYEEEE. With 3 bases removed from V and 5 bases from J, the gap between germline ends came to 9 bases. This CDR3 is 13 amino acids long. DNA for the CDR3: TGTGCCAGCAGCTATCAAATCGATCAGCCCCAGCATTTT. Translating gives CASSYQIDQPQHF. Full variable domain (remainder filled in from reference TRBV5-6 and TRBJ1-5): DAGVTQSPTHLIKTRGQQVTLRCSPKSGHDTVSWYQQALGQGPQFIFQYYEEEERQRGNFPDRFSGHQFPNYSSELNVNALLLGDSALYLCASSYQIDQPQHFGDGTRLSIL.

This clonotype has just a few counts. J is TRBJ2-3 and V is TRBV7-3, with D unclear. The CDR3 covers 12 residues. V dropped 4 bases and J dropped 5 bases, with 7 bases sitting between them. Germline-derived CDR1 and CDR2 are SGHTA and FQGTGA. The CDR3 protein is CASSSSVDTQYF. Here the CDR3 DNA reads TGTGCCAGCAGCTCCTCAGTAGATACGCAGTATTTT.